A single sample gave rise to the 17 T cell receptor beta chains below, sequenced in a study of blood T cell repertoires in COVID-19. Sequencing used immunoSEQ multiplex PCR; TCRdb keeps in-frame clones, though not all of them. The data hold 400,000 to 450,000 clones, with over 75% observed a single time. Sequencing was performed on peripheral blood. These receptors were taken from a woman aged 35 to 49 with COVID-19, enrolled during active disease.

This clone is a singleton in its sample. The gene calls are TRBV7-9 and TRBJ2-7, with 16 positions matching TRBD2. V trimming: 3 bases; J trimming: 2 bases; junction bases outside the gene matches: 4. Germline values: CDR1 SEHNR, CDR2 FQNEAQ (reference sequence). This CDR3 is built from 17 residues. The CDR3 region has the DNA TGTGCCAGCAGCTTTGGGACTAGCGGGAGGGCCCCCTACGAGCAGTACTTC. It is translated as CASSFGTSGRAPYEQYF.

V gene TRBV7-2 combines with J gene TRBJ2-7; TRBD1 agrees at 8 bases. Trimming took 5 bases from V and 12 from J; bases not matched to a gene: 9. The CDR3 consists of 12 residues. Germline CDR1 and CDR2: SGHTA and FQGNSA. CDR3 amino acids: CASSPRQGLLYF. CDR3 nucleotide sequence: TGTGCCAGCAGCCCGAGACAGGGGCTACTGTACTTC.

CDR3 nucleotide sequence: TGCAGCGTCGGGTCGGTCGTCACCTATGGCTACACCTTC. Translation gives CSVGSVVTYGYTF. V is TRBV29-1 and J is TRBJ1-2; D is undetermined. V dropped 6 bases and J dropped 4 bases, with 15 bases sitting between them. Germline V gene data show CDR1 as SQVTM and CDR2 as ANQGSEA. The CDR3 extends over 13 amino acids.

CDR3 residues: CASSPLTGVASYEQYF. The CDR3 DNA follows: TGTGCCAGCTCACCACTGACAGGGGTGGCCTCCTACGAGCAGTACTTC. The chain is built from TRBV18 and TRBJ2-7, with 8 nucleotides matching TRBD1. CDR1 and CDR2 from the germline V gene are KGHSH and LQKENI. V lost 1 base and J lost 0; bases outside the gene matches: 5. The CDR3 is 16 residues long.

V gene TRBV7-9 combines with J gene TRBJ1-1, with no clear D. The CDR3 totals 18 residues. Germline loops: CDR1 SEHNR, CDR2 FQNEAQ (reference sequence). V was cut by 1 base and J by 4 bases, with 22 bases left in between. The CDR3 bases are TGTGCCAGCAGCTTAGGGGCTTCTCTGGTTGGGTGGGTCACTGAAGCTTTCTTT. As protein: CASSLGASLVGWVTEAFF.

The CDR3 bases are TGTGCCAGCAGGCAACAGGGGGCCCCCTACGAGCAGTACTTC. Protein sequence: CASRQQGAPYEQYF. The rearrangement links TRBV27 to TRBJ2-7; TRBD1 matches at 9 bases. CDR1 is MNHEY and CDR2 is SMNVEV in the germline V gene (reference sequence). CDR3 size: 14 residues. The junction had 5 bases not matched to a gene; V was cut back by 6 bases and J by 2 bases.

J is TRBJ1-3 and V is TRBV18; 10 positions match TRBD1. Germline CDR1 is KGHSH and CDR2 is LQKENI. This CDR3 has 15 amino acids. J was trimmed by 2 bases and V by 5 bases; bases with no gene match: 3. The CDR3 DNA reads TGTGCCAGCTCAGCCGGGACAGGGGCTGGAAACACCATATATTTT. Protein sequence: CASSAGTGAGNTIYF. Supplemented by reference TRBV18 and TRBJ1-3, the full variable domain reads NAGVMQNPRHLVRRRGQEARLRCSPMKGHSHVYWYRQLPEEGLKFMVYLQKENIIDESGMPKERFSAEFPKEGPSILRIQQVVRGDSAAYFCASSAGTGAGNTIYFGEGSWLTVV.

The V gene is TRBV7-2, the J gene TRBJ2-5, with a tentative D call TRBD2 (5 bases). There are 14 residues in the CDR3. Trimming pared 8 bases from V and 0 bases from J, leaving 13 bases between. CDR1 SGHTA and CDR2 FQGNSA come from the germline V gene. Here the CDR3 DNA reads TGTGCCAGCGGAGTACGCGGGTACCAAGAGACCCAGTACTTC. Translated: CASGVRGYQETQYF.

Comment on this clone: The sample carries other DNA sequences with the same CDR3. The CDR3 region is CASSEAGQQNQPQHF. The CDR3 nucleotides read TGTGCCAGCAGTGAAGCAGGACAGCAGAATCAGCCCCAGCATTTT. The rearrangement links TRBV6-1 to TRBJ1-5, with D perhaps matching TRBD1 (6 bases). V was trimmed by 0 bases and J by 4 bases, leaving 10 bases between them. The CDR3 contains 15 residues. Germline V gives CDR1 MNHNS, CDR2 SASEGT.

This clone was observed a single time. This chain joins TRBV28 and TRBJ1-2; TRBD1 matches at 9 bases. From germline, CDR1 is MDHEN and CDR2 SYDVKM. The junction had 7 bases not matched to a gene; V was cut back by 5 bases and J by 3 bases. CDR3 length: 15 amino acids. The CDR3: CASSLEQGADYGYTF. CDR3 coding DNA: TGTGCCAGCAGTCTGGAACAGGGGGCGGACTATGGCTACACCTTC.

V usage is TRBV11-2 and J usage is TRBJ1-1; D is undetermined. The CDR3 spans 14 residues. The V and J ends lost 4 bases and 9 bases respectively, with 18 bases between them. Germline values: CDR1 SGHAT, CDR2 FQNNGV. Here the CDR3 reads CASSSTTLPLQAFF. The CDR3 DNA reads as TGTGCCAGCAGCTCTACCACTTTGCCGTTACAAGCTTTCTTT.

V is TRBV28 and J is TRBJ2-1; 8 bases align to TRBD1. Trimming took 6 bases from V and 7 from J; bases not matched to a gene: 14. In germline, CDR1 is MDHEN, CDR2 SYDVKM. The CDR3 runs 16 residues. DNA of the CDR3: TGTGCCAGCAGCCCCTTTGGGACAGGTTCAGGGAATGAGCAGTTCTTC. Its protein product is CASSPFGTGSGNEQFF.

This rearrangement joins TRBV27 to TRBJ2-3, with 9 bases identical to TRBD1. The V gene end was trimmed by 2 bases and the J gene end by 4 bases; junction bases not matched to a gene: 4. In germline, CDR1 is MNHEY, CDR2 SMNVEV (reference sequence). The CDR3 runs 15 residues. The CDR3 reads CASSLGDRVPDTQYF. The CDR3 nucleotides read TGTGCCAGCAGTTTAGGGGACAGGGTCCCAGATACGCAGTATTTT.

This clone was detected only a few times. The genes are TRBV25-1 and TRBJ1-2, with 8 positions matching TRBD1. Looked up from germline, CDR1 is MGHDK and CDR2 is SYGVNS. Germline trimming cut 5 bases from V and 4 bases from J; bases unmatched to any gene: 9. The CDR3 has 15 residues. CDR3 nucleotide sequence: TGTGCCAGCAGTAGGGAAGGGACAGGCCTCTATGGCTACACCTTC. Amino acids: CASSREGTGLYGYTF.

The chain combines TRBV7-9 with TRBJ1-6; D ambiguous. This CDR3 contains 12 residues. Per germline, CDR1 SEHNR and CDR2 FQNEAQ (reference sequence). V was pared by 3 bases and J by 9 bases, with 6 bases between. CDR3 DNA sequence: TGTGCCAGCAGCTTCAGGATTTCACCCCTCCACTTT. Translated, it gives CASSFRISPLHF.

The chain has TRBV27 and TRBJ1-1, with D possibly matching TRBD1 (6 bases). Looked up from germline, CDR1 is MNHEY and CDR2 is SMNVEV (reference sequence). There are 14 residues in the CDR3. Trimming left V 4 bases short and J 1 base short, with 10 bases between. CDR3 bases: TGTGCCAGCAGTTATCGGGACAAGAACACTGAAGCTTTCTTT. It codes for CASSYRDKNTEAFF.

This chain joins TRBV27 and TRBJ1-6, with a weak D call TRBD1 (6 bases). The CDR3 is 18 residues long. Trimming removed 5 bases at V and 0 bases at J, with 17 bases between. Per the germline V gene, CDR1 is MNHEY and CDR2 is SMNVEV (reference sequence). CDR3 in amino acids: CASSNLLDRSSYNSPLHF. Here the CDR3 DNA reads TGTGCCAGCAGTAACCTCCTGGACAGAAGCTCCTATAATTCACCCCTCCACTTT.